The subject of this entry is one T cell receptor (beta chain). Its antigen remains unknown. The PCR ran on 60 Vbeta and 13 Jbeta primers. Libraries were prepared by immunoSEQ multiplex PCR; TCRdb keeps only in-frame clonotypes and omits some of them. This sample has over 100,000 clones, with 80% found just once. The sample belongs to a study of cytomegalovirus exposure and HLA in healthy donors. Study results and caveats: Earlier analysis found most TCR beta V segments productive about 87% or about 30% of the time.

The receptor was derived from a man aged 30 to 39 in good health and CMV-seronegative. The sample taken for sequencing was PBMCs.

The CDR3 region has the DNA TGTGCCAGCAGCTTCCGGGGGAGGGCCAATGAGCAGTTCTTC. The encoded protein is CASSFRGRANEQFF. The chain has TRBV7-2 and TRBJ2-1; TRBD2 matches 7 bases. V lost 3 bases to trimming and J lost 6 bases; unmatched junction nucleotides: 5. The germline CDR1 and CDR2 sequences are SGHTA and FQGNSA. The CDR3 spans 14 residues.